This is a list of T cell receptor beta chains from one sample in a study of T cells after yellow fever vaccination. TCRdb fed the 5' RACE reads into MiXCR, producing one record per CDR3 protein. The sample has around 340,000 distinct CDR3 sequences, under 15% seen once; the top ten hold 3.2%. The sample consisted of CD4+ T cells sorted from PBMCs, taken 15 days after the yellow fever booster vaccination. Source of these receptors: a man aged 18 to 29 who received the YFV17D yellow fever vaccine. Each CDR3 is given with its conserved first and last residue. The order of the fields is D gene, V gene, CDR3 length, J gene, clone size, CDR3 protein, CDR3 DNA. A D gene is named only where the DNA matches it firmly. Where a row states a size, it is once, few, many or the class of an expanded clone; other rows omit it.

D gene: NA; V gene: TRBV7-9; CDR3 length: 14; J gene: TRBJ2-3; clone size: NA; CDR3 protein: CASSLDFTTDTQYF; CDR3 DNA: TGTGCCAGCAGCTTAGATTTCACCACAGATACGCAGTATTTT
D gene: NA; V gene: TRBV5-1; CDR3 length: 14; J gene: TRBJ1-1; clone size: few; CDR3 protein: CASSPGTSRTEAFF; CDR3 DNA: TGCGCCAGCAGCCCCGGGACATCTCGCACTGAAGCTTTCTTT
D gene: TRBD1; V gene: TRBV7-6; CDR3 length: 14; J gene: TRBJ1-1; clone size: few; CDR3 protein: CASSAGQGDTEAFF; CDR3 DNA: TGTGCCAGCAGCGCCGGACAGGGGGACACTGAAGCTTTCTTT
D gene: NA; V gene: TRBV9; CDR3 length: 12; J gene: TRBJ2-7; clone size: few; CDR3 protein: CASSAVGGELSF; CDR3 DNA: TGTGCCAGCAGCGCTGTGGGCGGGGAACTCTCCTTC
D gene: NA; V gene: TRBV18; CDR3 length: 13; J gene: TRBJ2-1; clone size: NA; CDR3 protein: CASSPFNDNEQFF; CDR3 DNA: TGTGCCAGCTCACCGTTTAATGACAATGAGCAGTTCTTC
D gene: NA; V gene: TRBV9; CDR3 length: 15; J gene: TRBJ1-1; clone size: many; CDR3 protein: CASSVGDRLNTEAFF; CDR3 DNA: TGTGCCAGCAGCGTAGGGGACCGATTGAACACTGAAGCTTTCTTT
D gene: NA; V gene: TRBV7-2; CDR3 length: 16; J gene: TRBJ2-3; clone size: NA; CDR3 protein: CASSLVAGWSTDTQYF; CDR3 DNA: TGTGCCAGCAGCCTCGTTGCGGGATGGAGCACAGATACGCAGTATTTT
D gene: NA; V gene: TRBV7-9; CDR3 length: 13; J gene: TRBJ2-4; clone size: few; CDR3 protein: CASSLEMAVIQYF; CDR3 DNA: TGTGCCAGCAGCTTAGAGATGGCGGTCATTCAGTACTTC
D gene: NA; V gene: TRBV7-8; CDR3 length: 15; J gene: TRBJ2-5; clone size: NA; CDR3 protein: CASSYKRQAQETQYF; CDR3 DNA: TGTGCCAGCAGCTATAAACGACAGGCCCAAGAGACCCAGTACTTC
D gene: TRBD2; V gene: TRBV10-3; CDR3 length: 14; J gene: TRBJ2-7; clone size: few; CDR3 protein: CAISDPSGAGEQYF; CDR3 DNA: TGTGCCATCAGTGACCCTAGCGGGGCCGGCGAGCAGTACTTC
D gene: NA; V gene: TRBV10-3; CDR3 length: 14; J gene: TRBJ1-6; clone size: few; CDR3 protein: CAISVLPDNSPLHF; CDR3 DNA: TGTGCCATCAGTGTGCTCCCTGATAATTCACCCCTCCACTTT
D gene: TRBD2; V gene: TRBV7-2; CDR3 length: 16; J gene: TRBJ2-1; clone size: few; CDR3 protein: CASSLFVAGSYNEQFF; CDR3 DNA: TGTGCCAGCAGCTTATTTGTAGCGGGGTCCTACAATGAGCAGTTCTTC
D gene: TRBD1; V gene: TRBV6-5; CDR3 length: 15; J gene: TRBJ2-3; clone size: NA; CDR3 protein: CASRDAGQGPDTQYF; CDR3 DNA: TGTGCCAGCAGAGATGCGGGACAGGGGCCAGATACGCAGTATTTT
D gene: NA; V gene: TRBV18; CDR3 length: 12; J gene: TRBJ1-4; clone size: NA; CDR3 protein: CASSPAGEKLFF; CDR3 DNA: TGTGCCAGCTCACCAGCGGGGGAAAAACTGTTTTTT
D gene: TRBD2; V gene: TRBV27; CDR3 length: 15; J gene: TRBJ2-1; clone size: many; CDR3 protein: CASLFVAGAYNEQFF; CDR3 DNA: TGTGCCAGCCTCTTTGTAGCGGGGGCCTACAATGAGCAGTTCTTC
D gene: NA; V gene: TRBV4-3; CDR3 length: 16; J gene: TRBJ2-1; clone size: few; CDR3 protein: CASSLFTASSYNEQFF; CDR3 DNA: TGCGCCAGCAGCTTATTTACAGCGAGCTCCTACAATGAGCAGTTCTTC
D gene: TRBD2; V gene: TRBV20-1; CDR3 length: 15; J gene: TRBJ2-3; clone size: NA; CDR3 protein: CSAETSGARTDTQYF; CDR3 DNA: TGCAGTGCTGAGACTAGCGGGGCCCGCACAGATACGCAGTATTTT
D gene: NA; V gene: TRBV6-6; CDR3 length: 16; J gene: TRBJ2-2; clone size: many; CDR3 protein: CASSHWTPPNTGELFF; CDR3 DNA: TGTGCCAGCAGCCATTGGACACCCCCGAACACCGGGGAGCTGTTTTTT
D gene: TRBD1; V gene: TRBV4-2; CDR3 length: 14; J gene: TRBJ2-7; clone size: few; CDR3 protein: CASSQDGTGDEQYF; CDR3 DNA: TGTGCCAGCAGCCAAGACGGGACAGGGGACGAGCAGTACTTC
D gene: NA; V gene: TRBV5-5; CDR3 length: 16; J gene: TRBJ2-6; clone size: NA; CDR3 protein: CASSLNSGSGANVLTF; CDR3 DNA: TGTGCCAGCAGCTTGAATTCCGGCTCTGGGGCCAACGTCCTGACTTTC
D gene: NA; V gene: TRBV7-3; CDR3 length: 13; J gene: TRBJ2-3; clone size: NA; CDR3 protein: CASSTTGLDTQYF; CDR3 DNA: TGTGCCAGCAGCACCACAGGGTTAGATACGCAGTATTTT
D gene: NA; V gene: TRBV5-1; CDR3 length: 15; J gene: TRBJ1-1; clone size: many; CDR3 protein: CASSYVPGGGTEAFF; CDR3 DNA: TGCGCCAGCAGCTACGTCCCTGGGGGAGGAACTGAAGCTTTCTTT
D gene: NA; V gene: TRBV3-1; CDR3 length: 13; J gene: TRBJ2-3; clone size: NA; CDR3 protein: CASSAQGADTQYF; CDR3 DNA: TGTGCCTCATCCGCCCAAGGTGCAGATACGCAGTATTTT
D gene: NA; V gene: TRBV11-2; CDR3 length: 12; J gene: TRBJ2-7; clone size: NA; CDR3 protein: CASSTVHYEQYF; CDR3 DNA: TGTGCCAGCAGCACGGTCCACTACGAGCAGTACTTC
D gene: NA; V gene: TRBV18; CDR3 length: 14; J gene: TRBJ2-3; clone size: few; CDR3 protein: CASSPPSATDTQYF; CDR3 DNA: TGTGCCAGCTCACCACCATCGGCTACGGATACGCAGTATTTT
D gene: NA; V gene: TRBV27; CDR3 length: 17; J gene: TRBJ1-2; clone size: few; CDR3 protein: CASSTLTGPTAPYGYTF; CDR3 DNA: TGTGCCAGCAGTACTCTCACGGGCCCGACGGCCCCTTATGGCTACACCTTC
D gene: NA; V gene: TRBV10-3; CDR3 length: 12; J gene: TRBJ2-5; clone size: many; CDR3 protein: CAISVERETQYF; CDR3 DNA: TGTGCCATCAGTGTGGAGAGAGAGACCCAGTACTTC
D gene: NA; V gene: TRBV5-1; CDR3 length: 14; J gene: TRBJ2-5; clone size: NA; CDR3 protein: CASSLGAVQETQYF; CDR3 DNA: TGCGCCAGCAGCTTGGGGGCAGTCCAAGAGACCCAGTACTTC
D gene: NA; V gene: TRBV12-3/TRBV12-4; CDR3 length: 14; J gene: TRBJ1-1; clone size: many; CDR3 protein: CASSRQGMNTEAFF; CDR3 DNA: TGTGCCAGCAGTCGCCAGGGGATGAACACTGAAGCTTTCTTT
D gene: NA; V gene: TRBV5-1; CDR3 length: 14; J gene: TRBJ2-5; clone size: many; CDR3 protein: CASSYSTSIETQYF; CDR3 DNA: TGCGCCAGCAGCTACAGCACTAGTATTGAGACCCAGTACTTC
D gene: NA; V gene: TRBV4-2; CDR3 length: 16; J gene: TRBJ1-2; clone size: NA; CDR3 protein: CASSPGLPVAVYGYTF; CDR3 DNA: TGTGCCAGCAGCCCGGGACTGCCGGTTGCGGTCTATGGCTACACCTTC
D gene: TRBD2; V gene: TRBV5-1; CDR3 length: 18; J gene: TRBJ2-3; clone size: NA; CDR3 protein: CASSLFGLGSGGSDTQYF; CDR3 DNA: TGCGCCAGCAGCTTGTTCGGTCTAGGTAGCGGGGGGTCAGATACGCAGTATTTT
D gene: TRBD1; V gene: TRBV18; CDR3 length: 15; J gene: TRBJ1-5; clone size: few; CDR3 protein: CASSPGTANNQPQHF; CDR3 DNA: TGTGCCAGCTCACCGGGGACAGCTAACAATCAGCCCCAGCATTTT
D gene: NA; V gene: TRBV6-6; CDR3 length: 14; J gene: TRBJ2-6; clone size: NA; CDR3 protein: CASQESSGANVLTF; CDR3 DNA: TGTGCCAGCCAGGAGAGCTCTGGGGCCAACGTCCTGACTTTC
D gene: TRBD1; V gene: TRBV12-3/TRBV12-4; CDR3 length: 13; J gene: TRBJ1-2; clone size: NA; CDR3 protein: CASRGGRTGGYTF; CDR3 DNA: TGTGCCAGCAGGGGGGGACGGACAGGGGGCTACACCTTC
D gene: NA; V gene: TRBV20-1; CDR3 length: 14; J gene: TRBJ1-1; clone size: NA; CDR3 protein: CSASDIGANTEAFF; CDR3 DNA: TGCAGTGCTTCGGACATTGGGGCGAACACTGAAGCTTTCTTT
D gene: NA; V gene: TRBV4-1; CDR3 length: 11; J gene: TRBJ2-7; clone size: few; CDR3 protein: CASSRRDEQYF; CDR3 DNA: TGCGCCAGCAGCCGGAGAGACGAGCAGTACTTC
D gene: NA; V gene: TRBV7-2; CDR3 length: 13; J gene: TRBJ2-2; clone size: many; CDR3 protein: CASSSDLAGELFF; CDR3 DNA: TGTGCCAGCAGCTCGGACCTGGCCGGGGAGCTGTTTTTT
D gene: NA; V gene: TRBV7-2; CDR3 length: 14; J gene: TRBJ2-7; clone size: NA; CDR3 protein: CASSLLGIRYEQYF; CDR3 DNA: TGTGCCAGCAGCTTGTTGGGAATTCGCTACGAGCAGTACTTC
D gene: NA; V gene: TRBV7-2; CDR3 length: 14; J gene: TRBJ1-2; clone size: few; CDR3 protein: CASSPLQANYGYTF; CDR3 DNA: TGTGCCAGCAGCCCGTTACAAGCTAACTATGGCTACACCTTC
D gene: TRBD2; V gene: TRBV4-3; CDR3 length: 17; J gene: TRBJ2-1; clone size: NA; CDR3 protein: CASSQGFTGGANNEQFF; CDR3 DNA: TGCGCCAGCAGCCAAGGGTTTACGGGGGGGGCCAACAATGAGCAGTTCTTC
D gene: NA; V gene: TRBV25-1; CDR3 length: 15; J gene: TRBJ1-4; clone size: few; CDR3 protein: CASSTPGGWSEKLFF; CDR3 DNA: TGTGCCAGCAGTACCCCCGGGGGCTGGAGTGAAAAACTGTTTTTT
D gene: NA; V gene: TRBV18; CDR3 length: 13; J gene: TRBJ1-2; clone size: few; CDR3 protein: CASSPRETDGYTF; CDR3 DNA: TGTGCCAGCTCACCACGGGAGACGGATGGCTACACCTTC
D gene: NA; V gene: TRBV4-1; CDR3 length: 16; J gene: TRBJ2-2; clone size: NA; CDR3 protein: CASSQEVWGAGGELFF; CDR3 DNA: TGCGCCAGCAGCCAAGAAGTGTGGGGGGCCGGCGGGGAGCTGTTTTTT
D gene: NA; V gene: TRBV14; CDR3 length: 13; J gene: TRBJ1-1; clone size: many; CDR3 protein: CASSLHLNTEAFF; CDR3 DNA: TGTGCCAGCAGCCTTCACTTGAACACTGAAGCTTTCTTT
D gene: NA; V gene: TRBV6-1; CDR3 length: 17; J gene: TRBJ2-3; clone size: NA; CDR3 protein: CASSGKTADPSTDTQYF; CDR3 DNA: TGTGCCAGCAGTGGGAAGACAGCAGACCCTAGCACAGATACGCAGTATTTT
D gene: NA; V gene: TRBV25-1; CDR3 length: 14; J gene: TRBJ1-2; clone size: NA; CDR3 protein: CASSDRGAGYGYTF; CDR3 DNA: TGTGCCAGCAGTGACCGGGGGGCGGGGTATGGCTACACCTTC
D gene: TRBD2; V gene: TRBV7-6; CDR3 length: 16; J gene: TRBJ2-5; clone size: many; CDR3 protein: CASSLAASGVQETQYF; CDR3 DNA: TGTGCCAGCAGCTTAGCGGCTAGCGGGGTCCAAGAGACCCAGTACTTC
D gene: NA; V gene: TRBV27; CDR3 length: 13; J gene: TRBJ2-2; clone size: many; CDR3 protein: CASSLSNGGELFF; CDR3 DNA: TGTGCCAGCAGTTTATCAAACGGCGGGGAGCTGTTTTTT
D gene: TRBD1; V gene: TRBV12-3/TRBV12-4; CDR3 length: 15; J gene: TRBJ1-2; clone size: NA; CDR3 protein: CASNQRTGGSNGYTF; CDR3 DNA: TGTGCCAGCAACCAGAGGACAGGGGGCTCGAATGGCTACACCTTC
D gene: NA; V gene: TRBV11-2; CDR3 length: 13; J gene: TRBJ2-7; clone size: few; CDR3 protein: CASSLGRAARRYF; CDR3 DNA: TGTGCCAGCAGCTTAGGGAGGGCAGCCCGCCGGTACTTC
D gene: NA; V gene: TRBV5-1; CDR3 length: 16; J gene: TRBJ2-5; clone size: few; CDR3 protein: CASSPATGLQGETQYF; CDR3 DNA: TGCGCCAGCAGCCCCGCGACAGGATTACAAGGAGAGACCCAGTACTTC
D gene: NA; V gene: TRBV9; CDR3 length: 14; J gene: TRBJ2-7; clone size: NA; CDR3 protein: CASSEGGATYEQYF; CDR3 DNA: TGTGCCAGCAGCGAAGGGGGGGCCACCTACGAGCAGTACTTC
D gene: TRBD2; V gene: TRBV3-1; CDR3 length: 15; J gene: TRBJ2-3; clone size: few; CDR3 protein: CASSQRGALTDTQYF; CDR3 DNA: TGTGCCAGCAGCCAGCGGGGGGCTCTCACAGATACGCAGTATTTT
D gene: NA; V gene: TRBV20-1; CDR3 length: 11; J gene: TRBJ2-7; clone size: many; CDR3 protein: CSAFNNYEQYF; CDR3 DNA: TGCAGTGCTTTCAACAACTACGAGCAGTACTTC